This TCR beta chain derives from a study of identical twins. J lost 5 bases, V lost 5 bases, and 5 bases had no gene match. CDR3 length: 14 residues. Template switching added a universal primer site, and cDNA bore unique molecular identifiers. Each CDR3 protein is one row after TCRdb ran MiXCR on the 5' RACE reads. The table shows about 280,000 distinct CDR3 sequences, with under 9.5% occurring only once. Study-wide points: Partial confounding of zero-insertion analyses by invariant MAIT and iNKT cells was possible.

Worth noting for this clonotype: Its target is unknown.

The same data also contributed to another study, on yellow fever vaccine responses in identical twins.

This clonotype was sampled from a woman aged 18 to 35 in good health. Source material: memory (CD45RO+) T cells sorted from blood. V is TRBV12-3 or TRBV12-4 and J is TRBJ2-2, with 7 positions matching TRBD2. The CDR3 bases are TGTGCCAGCAGTGGGGACTATGTAACCGGGGAGCTGTTTTTT. It yields the protein CASSGDYVTGELFF.